This T cell receptor (beta chain) was captured by sequencing in a study of neurological immune-mediated disorders. Study observations and caveats: On phylogenetic grouping, the repertoires of 18 of 34 multiple sclerosis patients fell within one related-CDR3 cluster, constituting a possible signature.

The V and J ends lost 0 bases and 5 bases respectively, with 11 bases between them. Germline lookup yields CDR1 SNHLY and CDR2 FYNNEI. The CDR3 runs to 15 residues. Over 190 million TCR-beta sequences (from 15-18 subjects) were yielded by each sequencing run. TCRdb re-analysed the 5' RACE reads in MiXCR, keeping a single row per CDR3 protein. The table lists 10,000 to 12,000 distinct CDR3 sequences, around 21% of them singletons, with approximately 15% in the top ten. With respect to this clonotype: What it binds is not known.

The chain uses TRBV2 and TRBJ1-5; no clear D gene. The sequence came from a woman aged 40 to 55 with multiple sclerosis. The sequenced sample was CD8+ T cells from blood. The CDR3 nucleotides read TGTGCCAGCAGTGAAGCGCGTCCAGCGTATCAGCCCCAGCATTTT. This gives the protein CASSEARPAYQPQHF.